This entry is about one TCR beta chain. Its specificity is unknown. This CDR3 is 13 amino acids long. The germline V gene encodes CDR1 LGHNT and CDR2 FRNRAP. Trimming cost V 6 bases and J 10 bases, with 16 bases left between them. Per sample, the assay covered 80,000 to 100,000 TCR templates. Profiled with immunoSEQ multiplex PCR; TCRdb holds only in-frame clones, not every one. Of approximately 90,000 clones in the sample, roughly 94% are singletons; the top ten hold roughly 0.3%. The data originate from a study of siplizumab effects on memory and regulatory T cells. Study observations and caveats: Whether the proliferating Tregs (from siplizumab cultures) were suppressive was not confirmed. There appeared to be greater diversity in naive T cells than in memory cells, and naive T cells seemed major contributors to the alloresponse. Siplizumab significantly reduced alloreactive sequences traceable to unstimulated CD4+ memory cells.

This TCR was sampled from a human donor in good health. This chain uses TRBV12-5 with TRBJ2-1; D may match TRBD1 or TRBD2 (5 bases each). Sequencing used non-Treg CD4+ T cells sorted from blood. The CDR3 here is CASGTGPGREQFF. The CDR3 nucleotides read TGTGCTAGTGGCACGGGACCGGGGCGGGAGCAGTTCTTC.